The 27 T cell receptor beta chains below were found in one sample sequenced in a study of breast tumors, draining lymph nodes, adjacent tissues. The lymph nodes were axillary draining lymph nodes from breast cancer patients. TCRdb redid the calling of the multiplex PCR reads with MiXCR, one entry per CDR3 protein. In the table there are 140,000 or so distinct CDR3 sequences, approximately 32% of which are singletons. Sequencing input: axillary lymph node tissue. The receptors here all came from a female donor with breast cancer. Some clones in this sample may be carry-over from other donors' samples.

This chain joins TRBV19 and TRBJ2-3, with 14 bases lining up with TRBD2. Per the germline V gene, CDR1 is LNHDA and CDR2 is SQIVND (reference sequence). The CDR3 contains 17 residues. After removal of 1 base from V and 2 bases from J, the junction contained 2 bases not matched to a gene. CDR3 loop: CASSIGTSGRITDTQYF. The CDR3 nucleotides are TGTGCCAGTAGTATAGGGACTAGCGGGAGGATCACAGATACGCAGTATTTT.

There are many counts of this clonotype. The V gene is TRBV15, the J gene TRBJ1-2; D is possibly TRBD1 (6 bases). The CDR3 has 14 amino acids. Trimming pared 3 bases from V and 2 bases from J, leaving 10 bases between. CDR1 and CDR2 from the germline V gene are LNHNV and YYDKDF (reference sequence). DNA for the CDR3: TGTGCCACCAGCAGCCGGGACACCAACTATGGCTACACCTTC. Amino acids: CATSSRDTNYGYTF.

The V gene is TRBV18, the J gene TRBJ1-4, with a weak D call TRBD1 (6 bases). The CDR3 consists of 17 residues. The V end was cut by 1 base, the J end by 4 bases, with 16 bases between. Germline CDR1 and CDR2: KGHSH and LQKENI. The CDR3 protein is CASSPLAGGPDNEKLFF. Written as DNA, the CDR3 is TGTGCCAGCTCACCACTAGCGGGGGGGCCAGATAATGAAAAACTGTTTTTT. Variable domain in full (rest from reference TRBV18 and TRBJ1-4): NAGVMQNPRHLVRRRGQEARLRCSPMKGHSHVYWYRQLPEEGLKFMVYLQKENIIDESGMPKERFSAEFPKEGPSILRIQQVVRGDSAAYFCASSPLAGGPDNEKLFFGSGTQLSVL.

This clonotype was observed many times. This sequence joins TRBV5-1 and TRBJ2-5; TRBD2 matches 7 bases. Germline loops: CDR1 SGHRS, CDR2 YFSETQ. V lost 0 bases to trimming and J lost 4 bases; unmatched junction nucleotides: 6. The CDR3 loop spans 15 amino acids. The CDR3 protein is CASSLDWDYGETQYF. CDR3 nucleotides: TGCGCCAGCAGCTTGGATTGGGACTACGGAGAGACCCAGTACTTC.

This clonotype was observed at least ten times. The gene calls are TRBV19 and TRBJ2-3, with D hard to call. In germline, CDR1 is LNHDA, CDR2 SQIVND (reference sequence). V lost 7 bases, J lost 7 bases, and 27 bases lay in between. The CDR3 length is 17 residues. CDR3 DNA sequence: TGTGCCAGTAACGGAGCGCCCCCCCTTCAGGTTCGGAATACGCAGTATTTT. Translation: CASNGAPPLQVRNTQYF.

This clonotype was counted many times. CDR3: CATSGAETRGSYNEQFF. The CDR3 DNA reads TGTGCCACCAGTGGTGCCGAGACAAGAGGCTCCTACAATGAGCAGTTCTTC. This sequence joins TRBV24-1 and TRBJ2-1; D is unresolved. The V gene's germline CDR1 is KGHDR and CDR2 SFDVKD. There are 17 residues in the CDR3. Trimming stripped 5 bases from V and 0 bases from J, with 16 bases between.

V usage is TRBV7-9 and J usage is TRBJ2-7, with 11 bases lining up with TRBD1. The germline V gene encodes CDR1 SEHNR and CDR2 FQNEAQ (reference sequence). The CDR3 is made up of 15 amino acids. Unmatched junction bases numbered 6, after V lost 5 bases and J lost 3 bases. The CDR3 loop is CASSPAGTGGYEQYF. CDR3 DNA: TGTGCCAGCAGCCCGGCCGGGACAGGGGGCTACGAGCAGTACTTC.

In the case of this clonotype: Its ends do not fully match the called genes, so a read error is possible. This chain joins TRBV7-9 and TRBJ1-2; a possible D gene is TRBD1 (6 bases). Germline values: CDR1 SEHNR, CDR2 FQNEAQ (reference sequence). The CDR3 extends over 15 amino acids. The CDR3 protein is CASRGGGRGDYGYPF. Here the CDR3 DNA reads TGTGCCAGCAGGGGGGGGGGCAGGGGTGACTATGGCTACCCCTTC.

The table lists this clonotype with a few counts. A much bigger clone sits one base away, suggesting this may be a read error. The chain recombines TRBV12-3 or TRBV12-4 with TRBJ2-5; D gene unclear. Between the trimmed V and J ends, which lost 3 bases and 2 bases, there was a span of 4 bases. CDR3 length: 12 amino acids. Here the CDR3 reads CASSFRQETQYF. The DNA of the CDR3 is TGTGCCAGCAGTTTCCGACAAGAGACCCAGTACTTC.

This clonotype was seen repeatedly, ten times or more. The rearrangement joins TRBV7-9 to TRBJ2-3; D is possibly TRBD1 (5 bases). The CDR3 spans 15 residues. The V end lost 5 bases, the J end lost 1 base, and 13 bases lay between the germline ends. The germline gives CDR1 SEHNR, CDR2 FQNEAQ (reference sequence). The CDR3, as DNA: TGTGCCAGCAGCGCGCAGGGTTGGGGCACAGATACGCAGTATTTT. Amino acid sequence: CASSAQGWGTDTQYF.

This clonotype has ten or more counts. The V and J genes are TRBV5-1 and TRBJ2-5; TRBD1 is a possible D gene (6 bases). The CDR3 length is 14 residues. In germline, CDR1 is SGHRS, CDR2 YFSETQ. With 5 bases removed from V and 1 base from J, the gap between germline ends came to 12 bases. The CDR3 nucleotides are TGCGCCAGCAGTACAGGGCGAGGCCAAGAGACCCAGTACTTC. Amino acids: CASSTGRGQETQYF.

This clonotype was counted ten times or more. V gene TRBV6-5 combines with J gene TRBJ1-3; D is unresolved. Germline V gene sequence: CDR1 MNHEY, CDR2 SVGAGI. The ends were cut back, 5 bases at V and 0 bases at J, with 5 bases in the middle. This CDR3 has 13 residues. In DNA, the CDR3 is TGTGCCAGCAGTATAGCCTCTGGAAACACCATATATTTT. It translates to CASSIASGNTIYF.

This clonotype was found many times. This chain links TRBV30 with TRBJ1-6; D unclear. Germline lookup yields CDR1 GTSNPN and CDR2 SVGIG (reference sequence). The V end was cut by 0 bases, the J end by 8 bases, with 5 bases between. This CDR3 comprises 12 residues. CDR3 DNA: TGTGCCTGGAGTGTACTGGATTCACCCCTCCACTTT. Residues: CAWSVLDSPLHF.

This clonotype has ten or more counts. The V call is TRBV9, the J call TRBJ1-6, with 8 bases matching TRBD1. CDR3 size: 15 residues. Trimming removed 5 bases from V and 7 bases from J; junction bases left unmatched: 8. The germline V gene encodes CDR1 SGDLS and CDR2 YYNGEE. The CDR3 loop reads CASSDHRGGNSPLHF. CDR3 in DNA: TGTGCCAGCAGTGATCACAGGGGGGGGAATTCACCCCTCCACTTT.

This clonotype was counted ten times or more. The chain couples TRBV6-6 to TRBJ1-2; D is possibly TRBD1 (5 bases). The CDR3 has 13 amino acids. The V end was cut by 4 bases, the J end by 4 bases, with 10 bases between. The germline CDR1 and CDR2 sequences are MNHNY and SVGAGI (reference sequence). The CDR3 loop reads CASSSAGGYGYTF. CDR3 coding DNA: TGTGCCAGCAGTTCCGCCGGGGGCTATGGCTACACCTTC.

This clonotype was seen ten or more times. The chain combines TRBV3-1 with TRBJ2-5; D is unclear. V lost 4 bases and J lost 2, with 14 bases in between. CDR1 is LGHDT, CDR2 YNNKEL, per germline (reference sequence). CDR3 length equals 15 residues. The CDR3 coding sequence is TGTGCCAGCAGCCCCAAATCCCCCTTACAAGAGACCCAGTACTTC. This encodes CASSPKSPLQETQYF.

The chain joins TRBV19 to TRBJ1-1, with D maybe TRBD1 (6 bases). Trimming took off 7 bases at V and 6 bases at J, with 24 bases between the two ends. CDR3 length: 16 amino acids. Germline V gives CDR1 LNHDA, CDR2 SQIVND (reference sequence). DNA of the CDR3: TGTGCCAGTACTGGACTAGCGGGGGCAAGTGTGGCTGAAGCTTTCTTT. This gives the protein CASTGLAGASVAEAFF.

The table lists this clonotype with many counts. The chain combines TRBV4-1 with TRBJ2-5; 9 positions agree with TRBD1. The ends lost 0 bases at V and 5 bases at J; junction bases unmatched: 10. CDR1 and CDR2 from the germline V gene are MGHRA and YSYEKL. The CDR3 consists of 17 residues. CDR3 coding DNA: TGCGCCAGCAGCCAAGATCCGTCCGGGACAGGGAGGGAGACCCAGTACTTC. It translates to CASSQDPSGTGRETQYF.

This clonotype was seen repeatedly, ten times or more. At one boundary the junction diverges from the germline segment, which might be a read error. V and J are TRBV6-5 and TRBJ1-5; D perhaps matches TRBD1 (6 bases). Germline V gene sequence: CDR1 MNHEY, CDR2 SVGAGI. This CDR3 spans 16 amino acids. The CDR3 DNA reads TGTGCCAGCAGTCACTCGAGTAGGGGGGGCAATCAGCCCCAGCATTTT. The encoded protein is CASSHSSRGGNQPQHF.

This clonotype was seen ten or more times. The gene calls are TRBV19 and TRBJ1-2; tentatively, D is TRBD1 (5 bases). Germline CDR1 reads LNHDA; CDR2 reads SQIVND (reference sequence). Trimming cost V 9 bases and J 0 bases, with 23 bases left between them. The CDR3 is 17 residues long. In DNA form, the CDR3 reads TGTGCCAGCAGCCAACAGATAAGTTCGGGGGCTAACTATGGCTACACCTTC. Its translation is CASSQQISSGANYGYTF.

The V gene is TRBV7-9, the J gene TRBJ1-6; D not resolved. This CDR3 has 13 residues. Looked up from germline, CDR1 is SEHNR and CDR2 is FQNEAQ (reference sequence). Trimming stripped 7 bases from V and 9 bases from J, with 13 bases between. The CDR3 spells CASTGVRSSPLHF. The CDR3 DNA follows: TGTGCCAGCACCGGGGTACGGAGTTCACCCCTCCACTTT.

This sequence joins TRBV5-5 and TRBJ1-1; 8 nucleotides align to TRBD1. Trimming took 0 bases from V and 1 from J; bases not matched to a gene: 5. The CDR3 is 16 amino acids. The germline V gene encodes CDR1 SGHKS and CDR2 YYEKEE (reference sequence). Written as DNA, the CDR3 is TGTGCCAGCAGCTTGGACCAGGGGGCCGGGAACACTGAAGCTTTCTTT. Residues: CASSLDQGAGNTEAFF.

This clonotype was seen ten or more times. V is TRBV12-3 or TRBV12-4 and J is TRBJ1-2; no reliable D call. The CDR3 is 13 amino acids. Trimming removed 2 bases at V and 5 bases at J, with 9 bases between. CDR3 residues: CASSLQVWYGYTF. As DNA, the CDR3 is TGTGCCAGCAGTTTACAGGTTTGGTATGGCTACACCTTC.

At least ten counts were recorded for this clonotype. The chain links TRBV3-1 to TRBJ1-2; 10 bases match TRBD1. Germline CDR1 is LGHDT and CDR2 is YNNKEL (reference sequence). The CDR3 runs 16 residues. V was clipped by 3 bases and J by 5 bases; unmatched bases: 9. CDR3 residues: CASSHNRRQGAYGYTF. The DNA of the CDR3 is TGTGCCAGCAGCCACAACAGAAGACAGGGGGCGTATGGCTACACCTTC.

This clonotype was picked up many times. CDR3 DNA: TGTGCCAGCAGCCTAACCGCGGACAGGGCGGGCTATGGCTACACCTTC. Translation: CASSLTADRAGYGYTF. V gene TRBV5-8 combines with J gene TRBJ1-2; 8 bases agree with TRBD1. J gave up 4 bases and V 4 bases, and 12 bases lay outside the gene matches. The V gene's germline CDR1 is SGHTS and CDR2 YDEGEE. This CDR3 has 16 residues. Combining the CDR3 with reference TRBV5-8 and TRBJ1-2 gives the whole variable domain EAGVTQSPTHLIKTRGQQATLRCSPISGHTSVYWYQQALGLGLQFLLWYDEGEERNRGNFPPRFSGRQFPNYSSELNVNALELEDSALYLCASSLTADRAGYGYTFGSGTRLTVV.

The chain has TRBV18 and TRBJ2-5; D gene unclear. The CDR3 length is 12 residues. Germline values: CDR1 KGHSH, CDR2 LQKENI. The germline V and J ends were trimmed by 5 bases and 2 bases, with 6 bases remaining between them. CDR3 protein: CASSAGQETQYF. The CDR3 DNA follows: TGTGCCAGCTCAGCCGGACAAGAGACCCAGTACTTC.

The count of this clonotype is one. The V and J genes are TRBV20-1 and TRBJ2-3; D remains ambiguous. V dropped 3 bases and J dropped 11 bases, with 3 bases sitting between them. This CDR3 is built from 8 residues. CDR1 is DFQATT and CDR2 is SNEGSKA in the germline V gene (reference sequence). CDR3: CSASEQYF. The CDR3 nucleotides read TGCAGTGCTAGCGAGCAGTATTTT.